This T cell receptor (beta chain) was observed in a study of blood T cells in healthy people across ages. At least 6.5 million PBMCs were isolated per sample. This CDR3 has 13 residues. The V gene's germline CDR1 is SGDLS and CDR2 YYNGEE. V gave up 5 bases and J gave up 8 bases, with 14 bases separating them. A single count supports this clonotype. It was with a sample-barcoded 5' primer and a J-beta primer mix that a second PCR of about 7 to 12 cycles was run. Using its own MiXCR run on the 5' RACE reads, TCRdb lists one record per CDR3 protein. There are about 400,000 distinct CDR3 sequences in the sample; about half occur only once, and 45% to 55% lies in the top ten.

The TCR sequence derives from a man aged 55 to 70 in good health. The V gene is TRBV9, the J gene TRBJ2-1; tentatively, D is TRBD2 (6 bases). The source material was blood. CDR3 loop: CASSPLGGHEQFF. CDR3 nucleotides: TGTGCCAGCAGTCCCCTGGGGGGACATGAGCAGTTCTTC.